What follows are 14 T cell receptor beta chains derived from one specimen sequenced in a study of blood T cells in healthy people across ages. A sample-barcoded 5' primer and a J-beta primer mix were used in a second PCR of roughly 6 to 11 cycles. MiXCR was run by TCRdb on the 5' RACE reads, yielding one entry per CDR3 protein. This table holds 650,000 to 700,000 distinct CDR3 sequences, roughly half found once. The sequencing input was blood. These receptors all come from a woman of 80 years or more in good health.

The chain joins TRBV7-8 to TRBJ2-3; perhaps TRBD2 as D (6 bases). This CDR3 contains 15 residues. Germline CDR1 and CDR2: SGHVS and FQNEAQ. Between the trimmed V and J ends, which lost 5 bases and 2 bases, there was a span of 14 bases. CDR3 nucleotides: TGTGCCAGCAGCCCGACCGGGAGCAACACAGATACGCAGTATTTT. As protein: CASSPTGSNTDTQYF.

Remarks on this clonotype: This may come from a read error, since a much larger clone is one base off. The chain links TRBV20-1 to TRBJ2-4; 8 bases align to TRBD1. This CDR3 is 15 amino acids long. Germline CDR1 DFQATT, CDR2 SNEGSKA (reference sequence). Here the CDR3 reads CSARDHRTGTNEQSF. The CDR3 DNA reads as TGCAGTGCTAGAGATCACCGGACAGGGACCAACGAGCAGTCCTTC.

Only a few counts were recorded for this clonotype. The CDR3 sequence: CASSLDRRGAEAFF. The CDR3 coding sequence is TGTGCCAGCAGTTTGGACAGGCGGGGGGCTGAAGCTTTCTTT. The chain joins TRBV28 to TRBJ1-1, with 7 bases identical to TRBD1. Germline-derived CDR1 and CDR2 are MDHEN and SYDVKM. This CDR3 is 14 amino acids long. V gave up 3 bases and J gave up 6 bases; unmatched junction bases: 7.

This clonotype has a count of ten or more. The V call is TRBV3-1, the J call TRBJ1-6, with 7 bases lining up with TRBD1. J lost 9 bases, V lost 7 bases, and 12 bases had no gene match. This CDR3 spans 15 amino acids. In germline, CDR1 is LGHDT, CDR2 YNNKEL (reference sequence). The CDR3 bases are TGTGCCAGCACGCCGTCGACAGGGCGCAGTTCACCCCTCCACTTT. Encoded protein: CASTPSTGRSSPLHF.

This clonotype was observed many times. J is TRBJ2-3 and V is TRBV9, with D perhaps TRBD1 or TRBD2 (5 bases each). The CDR3 extends over 15 amino acids. With 3 bases removed from V and 0 bases from J, the gap between germline ends came to 11 bases. The germline V gene has CDR1 SGDLS and CDR2 YYNGEE. Here the CDR3 DNA reads TGTGCCAGCAGCGACGAAGAGGGGAGCACAGATACGCAGTATTTT. It yields the protein CASSDEEGSTDTQYF. The whole variable domain, remainder taken from reference TRBV9 and TRBJ2-3, is DSGVTQTPKHLITATGQRVTLRCSPRSGDLSVYWYQQSLDQGLQFLIQYYNGEERAKGNILERFSAQQFPDLHSELNLSSLELGDSALYFCASSDEEGSTDTQYFGPGTRLTVL.

Only one count was recorded for this clonotype. V usage is TRBV7-6 and J usage is TRBJ2-7; TRBD1 matches at 7 bases. CDR1 and CDR2 (germline): SGHVS, FNYEAQ. The CDR3 loop spans 14 amino acids. With 5 bases clipped from V and 3 bases from J, the junction kept 7 bases outside the gene matches. The CDR3 DNA sequence: TGTGCCAGCAGCCCCGGGACAGCCTACTACGAGCAGTACTTC. Its translation: CASSPGTAYYEQYF.

This chain connects TRBV29-1 to TRBJ2-5; D is uncertain. Germline V lookup: CDR1 SQVTM, CDR2 ANQGSEA. The CDR3 has 12 amino acids. Trimming stripped 2 bases from V and 5 bases from J, with 9 bases between. The CDR3 protein is CSVEYDRETQYF. In DNA, the CDR3 is TGCAGCGTTGAATACGATCGGGAGACCCAGTACTTC.

The chain recombines TRBV4-1 with TRBJ2-3; D is possibly TRBD1 (6 bases). V gave up 5 bases and J gave up 2 bases, with 11 bases separating them. This CDR3 is 14 amino acids long. Germline values: CDR1 MGHRA, CDR2 YSYEKL. The DNA of the CDR3 is TGCGCCAGCAGCTGGGACAAAGTCACAGATACGCAGTATTTT. Its protein product is CASSWDKVTDTQYF.

This clonotype was found a few times. CDR3 sequence: CSARETGGNYNEQFF. DNA for the CDR3: TGCAGTGCTAGAGAGACAGGGGGGAACTACAATGAGCAGTTCTTC. The V call is TRBV20-1, the J call TRBJ2-1; 9 bases align to TRBD1. The germline V gene has CDR1 DFQATT and CDR2 SNEGSKA (reference sequence). The CDR3 runs 15 residues. The J segment lost 3 bases and the V segment lost 0 bases, leaving 3 bases of the junction unmatched.

The chain links TRBV20-1 to TRBJ1-6, with 8 bases fitting TRBD1. V lost 3 bases and J lost 7; bases outside the gene matches: 5. CDR1 and CDR2 from the germline V gene are DFQATT and SNEGSKA (reference sequence). The CDR3 runs to 14 residues. This CDR3 is CSASRDRINSPLHF. The DNA for the CDR3 is TGCAGTGCTAGTAGGGACAGGATCAATTCACCCCTCCACTTT.

The count of this clonotype is one. The V and J genes are TRBV7-2 and TRBJ2-5; 9 bases align to TRBD2. Germline-derived CDR1 and CDR2 are SGHTA and FQGNSA. The CDR3 consists of 12 residues. The junction had 3 bases not matched to a gene; V was cut back by 8 bases and J by 5 bases. Here the CDR3 reads CASGTSSETQYF. Written as DNA, the CDR3 is TGTGCCAGCGGGACTAGCAGTGAGACCCAGTACTTC.

This clonotype was observed at least ten times. This chain joins TRBV12-3 or TRBV12-4 and TRBJ2-1; 7 nucleotides match TRBD2. Trimming cost V 6 bases and J 2 bases; bases outside gene matches: 4. The CDR3 consists of 14 residues. Written as DNA, the CDR3 is TGTGCCAGCAGACGACTAGCAGCCTACAATGAGCAGTTCTTC. Translated: CASRRLAAYNEQFF.

The V call is TRBV12-3 or TRBV12-4, the J call TRBJ1-1; 8 nucleotides match TRBD1. V shed 7 bases and J 1 base; nucleotides not matched to a gene: 5. The CDR3 loop spans 14 amino acids. The CDR3 protein is CASTIGQGNTEAFF. CDR3 sequence (DNA): TGTGCCAGCACCATAGGACAGGGGAACACTGAAGCTTTCTTT.

This clonotype was seen at least ten times. The V gene is TRBV20-1, the J gene TRBJ2-3; 13 nucleotides match TRBD2. Germline V lookup: CDR1 DFQATT, CDR2 SNEGSKA (reference sequence). V was clipped by 6 bases and J by 0 bases; unmatched bases: 9. CDR3 length: 17 amino acids. The CDR3 coding sequence is TGCAGTGCCCTAGGGACTAGCGGGGTTCCCAGCACAGATACGCAGTATTTT. This translates into CSALGTSGVPSTDTQYF.